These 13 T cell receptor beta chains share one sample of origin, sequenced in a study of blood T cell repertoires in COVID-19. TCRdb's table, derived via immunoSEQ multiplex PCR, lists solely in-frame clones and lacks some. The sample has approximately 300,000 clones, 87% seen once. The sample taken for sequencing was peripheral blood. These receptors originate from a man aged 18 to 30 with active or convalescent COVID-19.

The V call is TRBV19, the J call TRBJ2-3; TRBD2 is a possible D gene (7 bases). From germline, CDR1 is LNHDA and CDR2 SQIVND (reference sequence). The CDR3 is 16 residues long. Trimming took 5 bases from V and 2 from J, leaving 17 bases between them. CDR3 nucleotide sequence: TGTGCCAGTAGTCTCGGGGGGCCCGACTCCACAGATACGCAGTATTTT. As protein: CASSLGGPDSTDTQYF.

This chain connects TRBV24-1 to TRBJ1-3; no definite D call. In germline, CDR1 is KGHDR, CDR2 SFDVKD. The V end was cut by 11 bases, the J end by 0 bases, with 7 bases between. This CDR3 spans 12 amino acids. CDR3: CAISDSGNTIYF. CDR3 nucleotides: TGTGCCATTTCAGACTCTGGAAACACCATATATTTT.

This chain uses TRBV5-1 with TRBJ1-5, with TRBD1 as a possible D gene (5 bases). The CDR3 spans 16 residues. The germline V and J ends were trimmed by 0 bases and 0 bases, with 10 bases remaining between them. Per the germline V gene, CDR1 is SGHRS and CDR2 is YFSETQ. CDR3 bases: TGCGCCAGCAGCTTGGAGCCAGGGTATAGCAATCAGCCCCAGCATTTT. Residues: CASSLEPGYSNQPQHF.

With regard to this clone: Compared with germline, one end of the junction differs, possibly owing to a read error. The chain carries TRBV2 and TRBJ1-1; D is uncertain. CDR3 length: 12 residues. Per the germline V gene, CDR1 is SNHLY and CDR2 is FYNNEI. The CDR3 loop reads CASSEESYEAFF. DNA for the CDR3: TGTGCCAGCAGCGAAGAGTCCTATGAAGCTTTCTTT.

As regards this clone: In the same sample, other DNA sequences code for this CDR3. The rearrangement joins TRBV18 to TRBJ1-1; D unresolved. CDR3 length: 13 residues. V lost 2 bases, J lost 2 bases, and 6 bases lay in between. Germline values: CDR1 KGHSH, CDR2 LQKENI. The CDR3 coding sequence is TGTGCCAGCTCACCATCCGTTAACACTGAAGCTTTCTTT. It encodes CASSPSVNTEAFF.

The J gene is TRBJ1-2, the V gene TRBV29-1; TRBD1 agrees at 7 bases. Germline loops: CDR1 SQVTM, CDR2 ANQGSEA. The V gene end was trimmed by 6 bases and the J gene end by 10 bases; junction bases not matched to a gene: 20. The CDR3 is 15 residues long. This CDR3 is CSVENPRQTGTYYTF. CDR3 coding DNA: TGCAGCGTCGAAAACCCCAGACAGACAGGGACATACTACACCTTC. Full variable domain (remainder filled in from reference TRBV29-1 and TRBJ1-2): SAVISQKPSRDICQRGTSLTIQCQVDSQVTMMFWYRQQPGQSLTLIATANQGSEATYESGFVIDKFPISRPNLTFSTLTVSNMSPEDSSIYLCSVENPRQTGTYYTFGSGTRLTVV.

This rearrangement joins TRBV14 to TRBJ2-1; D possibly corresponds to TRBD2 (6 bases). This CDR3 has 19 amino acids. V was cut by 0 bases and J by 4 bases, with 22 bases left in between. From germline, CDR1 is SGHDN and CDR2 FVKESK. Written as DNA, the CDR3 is TGTGCCAGCAGCCAAGATAGGCTAGCGATAATAGCTAGGTACAATGAGCAGTTCTTC. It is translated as CASSQDRLAIIARYNEQFF.

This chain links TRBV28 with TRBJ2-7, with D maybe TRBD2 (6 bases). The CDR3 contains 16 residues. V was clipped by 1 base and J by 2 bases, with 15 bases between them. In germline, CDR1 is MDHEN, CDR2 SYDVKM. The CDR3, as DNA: TGTGCCAGCAGTTTATCATGGTCGGCGGGGACCTACGAGCAGTACTTC. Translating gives CASSLSWSAGTYEQYF.

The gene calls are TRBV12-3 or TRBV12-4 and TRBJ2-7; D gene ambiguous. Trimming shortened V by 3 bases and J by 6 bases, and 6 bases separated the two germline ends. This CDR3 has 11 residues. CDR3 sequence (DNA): TGTGCCAGCAGTTTCTCGTCCGAGCAGTACTTC. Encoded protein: CASSFSSEQYF.

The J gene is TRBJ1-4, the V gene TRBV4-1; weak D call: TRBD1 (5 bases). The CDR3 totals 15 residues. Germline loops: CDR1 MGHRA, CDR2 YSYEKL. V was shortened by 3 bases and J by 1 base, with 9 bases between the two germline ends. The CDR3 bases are TGCGCCAGCAGCCACAGGGAAGTAACTAATGAAAAACTGTTTTTT. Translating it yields CASSHREVTNEKLFF.

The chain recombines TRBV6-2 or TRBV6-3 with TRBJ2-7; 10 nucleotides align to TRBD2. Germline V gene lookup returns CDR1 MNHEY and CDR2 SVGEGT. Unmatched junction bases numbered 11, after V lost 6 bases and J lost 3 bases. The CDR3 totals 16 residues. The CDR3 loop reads CASSTRASGSGYEQYF. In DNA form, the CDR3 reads TGTGCCAGCAGCACGAGGGCTAGCGGGAGTGGCTACGAGCAGTACTTC.

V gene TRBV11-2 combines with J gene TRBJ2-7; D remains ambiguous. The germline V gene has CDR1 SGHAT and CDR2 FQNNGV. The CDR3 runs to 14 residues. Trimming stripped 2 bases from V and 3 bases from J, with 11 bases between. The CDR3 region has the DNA TGTGCCAGCAGCTTAAATCGCCAACTCTACGAGCAGTACTTC. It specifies CASSLNRQLYEQYF.

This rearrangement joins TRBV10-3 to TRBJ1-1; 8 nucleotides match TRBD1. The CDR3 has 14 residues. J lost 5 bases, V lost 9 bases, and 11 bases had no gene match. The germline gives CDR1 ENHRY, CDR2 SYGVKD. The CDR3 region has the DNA TGTGCCATTGCAGGGGGCCCTCCGGGTACTGAAGCTTTCTTT. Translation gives CAIAGGPPGTEAFF.